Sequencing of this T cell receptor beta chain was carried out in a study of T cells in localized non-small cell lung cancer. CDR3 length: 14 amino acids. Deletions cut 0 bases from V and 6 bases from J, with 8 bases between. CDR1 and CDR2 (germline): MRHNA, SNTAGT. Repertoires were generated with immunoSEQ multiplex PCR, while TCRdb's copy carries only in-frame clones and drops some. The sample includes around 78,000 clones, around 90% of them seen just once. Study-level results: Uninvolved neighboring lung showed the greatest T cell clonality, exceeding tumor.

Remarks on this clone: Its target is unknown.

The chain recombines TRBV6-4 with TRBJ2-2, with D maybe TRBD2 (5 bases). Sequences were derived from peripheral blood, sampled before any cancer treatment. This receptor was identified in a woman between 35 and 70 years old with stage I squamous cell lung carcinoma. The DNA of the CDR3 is TGTGCCAGCAGTGACTCAAGGGAGTCCGGGGAGCTGTTTTTT. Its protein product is CASSDSRESGELFF.